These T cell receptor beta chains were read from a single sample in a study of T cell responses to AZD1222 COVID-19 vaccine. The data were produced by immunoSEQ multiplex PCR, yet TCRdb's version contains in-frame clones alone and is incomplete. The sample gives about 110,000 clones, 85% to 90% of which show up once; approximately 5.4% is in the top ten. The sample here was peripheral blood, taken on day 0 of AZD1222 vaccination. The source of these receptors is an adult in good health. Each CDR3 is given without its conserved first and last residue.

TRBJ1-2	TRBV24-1	ATTGGYGYT
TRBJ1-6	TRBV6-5	ASSTTGSMDSPLH
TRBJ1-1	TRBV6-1	ASRNRDGTEAF
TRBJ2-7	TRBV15	ATSPIRDRSYRYEQY
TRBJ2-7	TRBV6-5	ASSLDRSYEQY
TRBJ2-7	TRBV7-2	ASSPWVTGAIDEQY
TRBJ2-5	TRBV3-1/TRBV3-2	ASSRQAALLTETQY
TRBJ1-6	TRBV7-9	ASSLQNSPLH
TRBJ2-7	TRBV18	ASSPNRAVNPYEQY
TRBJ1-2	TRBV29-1	SVDGSGVGGYT
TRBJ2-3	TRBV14	ASSHNILATTDTQY
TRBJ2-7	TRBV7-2	ASSLDTGAGSSYEQY
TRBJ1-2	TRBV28	ASRRTGTNYGYT
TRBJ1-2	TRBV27	ASSEGGSVYGYT
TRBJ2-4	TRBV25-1	ASSDRVFKNIQY
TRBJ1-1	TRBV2	ASLQGSEAF
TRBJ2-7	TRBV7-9	ASSLRTAVYEQY
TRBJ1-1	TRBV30	AWSGGQTNTEAF
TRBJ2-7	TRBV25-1	ASSPWGSSYEQY
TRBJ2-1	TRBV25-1	ASSTRGNEQF
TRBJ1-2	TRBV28	ASSLLGGDGYT
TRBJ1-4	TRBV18	ASSLGQGNEKLF
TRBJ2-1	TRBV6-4	ASSALTSSYNEQF
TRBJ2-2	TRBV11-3	ASSISQGTSTGELF
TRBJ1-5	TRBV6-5	ASRQSNQPQH
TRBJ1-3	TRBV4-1	ASSQERTRGNTIY
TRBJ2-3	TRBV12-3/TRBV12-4	AIKGGTQY
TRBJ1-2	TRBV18	ASSPGTGGTYGYT
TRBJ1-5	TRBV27	ASSLTGLGNQPQH
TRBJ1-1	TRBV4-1	ASSRPFGGTEAF
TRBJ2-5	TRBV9	ASSVNPGGFQETQY
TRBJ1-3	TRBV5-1	ASSMDGSGNTIY
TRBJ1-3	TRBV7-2	ASSPQGSGNTIY
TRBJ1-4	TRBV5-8	ASPGGSNEKLF
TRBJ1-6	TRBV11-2	ASSLSQSYNSPLH
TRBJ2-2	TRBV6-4	ASSRTGTSGSYTGELF
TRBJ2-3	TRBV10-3	AISESLGAASTDTQY
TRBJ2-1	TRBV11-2	ASSERQGEEQF
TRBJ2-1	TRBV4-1	ASSRSATSGRGDEQF
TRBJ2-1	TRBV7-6	ASSSRVGGPYNEQF
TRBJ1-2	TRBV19	ASSQGSGYT
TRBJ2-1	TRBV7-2	ASSTGTSGNLRGYREQF
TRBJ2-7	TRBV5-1	ASSLVRDPYEQY
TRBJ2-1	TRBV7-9	ASSIRQGLYNEQF
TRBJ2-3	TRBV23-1	ASSLWTRWSTDTQY
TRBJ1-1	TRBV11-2	ASSLLAPGNTEAF
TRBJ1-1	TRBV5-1	ASSLVAGVGTEAF
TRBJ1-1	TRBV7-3	ASSLDQNTEAF
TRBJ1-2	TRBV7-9	ASSLGQGDYGYT
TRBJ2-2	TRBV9	ASSVGTSGIWGTGELF